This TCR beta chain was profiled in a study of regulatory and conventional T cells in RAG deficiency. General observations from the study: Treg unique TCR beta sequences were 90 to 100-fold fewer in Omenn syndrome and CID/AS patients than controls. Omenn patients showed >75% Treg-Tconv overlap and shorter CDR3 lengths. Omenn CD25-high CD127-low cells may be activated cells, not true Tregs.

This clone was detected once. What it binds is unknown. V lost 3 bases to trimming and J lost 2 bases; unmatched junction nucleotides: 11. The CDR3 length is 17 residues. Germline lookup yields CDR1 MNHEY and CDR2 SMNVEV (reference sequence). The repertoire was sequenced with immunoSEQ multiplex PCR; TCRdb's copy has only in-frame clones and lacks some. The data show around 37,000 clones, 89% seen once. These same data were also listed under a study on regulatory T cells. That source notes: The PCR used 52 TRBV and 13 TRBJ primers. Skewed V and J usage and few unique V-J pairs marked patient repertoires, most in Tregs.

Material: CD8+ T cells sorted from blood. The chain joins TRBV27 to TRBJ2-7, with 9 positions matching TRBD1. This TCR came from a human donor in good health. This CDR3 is CASSFLVTGQGPYEQYF. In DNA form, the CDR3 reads TGTGCCAGCAGTTTTCTGGTCACGGGACAGGGCCCCTACGAGCAGTACTTC.